This entry is about one TCR beta chain. Its antigen remains undetermined. Per-base qualities were not stored, and no clone one base away is much larger. This sample stems from a study of T cell responses to AZD1222 COVID-19 vaccine (dated by TCRdb to 2020 to 2023). Background for the entire study: Because spike-specific TCR depth and breadth did not differ between the two schedules, AZD1222 recipients who got a second dose at roughly 4 weeks were pooled with those who got a second dose at roughly 12 weeks. TCR sequencing covered roughly 230 trial participants: 207 given two doses of AZD1222 and 26 given two doses of MenACWY control vaccine. Trial participants were enrolled by age into 18-55, 56-69 and 70-plus year subgroups, with about 150, 28 and 57 TCR-sequenced participants respectively. Broad study findings and their caveats: Conclusions about previously exposed vaccinees are limited, since just a handful of AZD1222 recipients were seropositive for SARS-CoV-2 at baseline. The 56-69-year group was small, and its depth increase did not reach significance, likely because of low power. Nearly half of unique spike-specific TCRs reportedly recognized epitopes outside regions mutated in the B.1.351 and B.1.1.7 variants. CD4 TCRs associated with the vaccine covered the entire spike protein, and the dominant responses were in regions 160-218 and 743-854. Because no day 14 peak-response samples were available, repertoires were characterized only after the peak T cell response. Participants were mostly white British and included more females than males, and it was suggested by the authors that clonal diversity may have been underestimated. Spike-specific TCR breadth and depth rose significantly after two AZD1222 doses compared with day 0 and with MenACWY recipients.

Explained via the paper, the time point label denotes: baseline before first vaccination. The vaccinee samples were drawn from two UK trials, COV001 and COV002, one of which was a single-blind randomized controlled phase 2/3 trial testing AZD1222 (ChAdOx1 nCoV-19) in healthy adults. Trial participant PBMC samples were collected at day 0 and day 28 after the second dose for TCRbeta chain sequencing. The CDR3 regions of human TCRbeta chains were analyzed by immunosequencing. In the paper's pipeline: Repertoire TCRs were checked for matches against a reference library of SARS-CoV-2-specific TCRs that had been generated using the MIRA antigen-specificity platform. Breadth was defined as the fraction of unique TCRs that were SARS-CoV-2-associated. Depth was defined as the fraction of total T cells that were SARS-CoV-2-associated. Each spike-specific TCR was assigned to its reactive spike region and to a CD4 or CD8 class using the MIRA data. Log10-transformed breadth and depth values were compared by one-way ANOVA with Sidak's multiple comparisons tests. What TCRdb holds here is the immuneACCESS table cut down to in-frame rearrangements. Part of the clones is not present; checked against another copy, under half of the missing clones reflect an unresolved V gene, and the others are unexplained. V and J calls and clone size follow that table, whereas D and trimming were derived from the DNA. The sample contains some 200,000 clones, about nine tenths of them found a single time. The top ten clonotypes cover roughly 0.99% of the sample.

Trimming leaves V shorter by 5 bases and J shorter by 9 bases, with the junction holding 20 bases beyond the gene matches. The germline V gene (reference sequence) supplies CDR1 LNHDA and CDR2 SQIVND. The CDR3 spans 18 residues, from the cysteine through the phenylalanine. CDR3 DNA is the only sequence kept; it has 54 bases, read in frame from the first base. Recombination connected TRBV19 to TRBJ2-1, with 9 bases aligning to TRBD2. The sequencing here drew on peripheral blood, taken on day 0 of AZD1222 vaccination. The TCR sequence derives from an adult in good health. The nucleotide sequence reads as follows: TGTGCCAGTAGTGAGCAGGGGCGACTAGCGGTAGGGTTGGGTGAGCAGTTCTTC. Its protein reads: CASSEQGRLAVGLGEQFF.